These T cell receptor beta chains were read from a single sample in a study of a mutant IDH1 vaccine in newly diagnosed glioma. Profiling relied on immunoSEQ multiplex PCR, and the TCRdb table lists in-frame clones only, not all of them. The sample has over 40,000 clones; around 87% are singletons. The antigens these receptors bind are not known. The sample here was PBMCs, taken from a glioma patient whose treatment included an IDH1 peptide vaccine. The receptors were sampled from a man aged 35 to 55 with glioma. CDR3s include the opening cysteine and the closing phenylalanine or tryptophan. Each record gives: CDR3 protein, CDR3 DNA, clone size, V gene, D gene, J gene. The D gene is left open where the match is weak. Not every row has a clone size; where given, it reads once, few, many or a size class.

CDR3aa: CASSLRQGLGYTF
CDR3nt: TGTGCCAGCAGTTTAAGACAGGGCCTTGGCTACACCTTC
abundance: .
v_gene: TRBV27
d_gene: TRBD1
j_gene: TRBJ1-2

CDR3aa: CASSLGPYNEQFF
CDR3nt: TGTGCCAGCAGCTTAGGCCCTTACAATGAGCAGTTCTTC
abundance: once
v_gene: TRBV7-8
d_gene: .
j_gene: TRBJ2-1

CDR3aa: CASSRTGTAINYGYTF
CDR3nt: TGTGCCAGCAGCCGAACCGGGACCGCTATTAACTATGGCTACACCTTC
abundance: .
v_gene: TRBV11-2
d_gene: .
j_gene: TRBJ1-2

CDR3aa: CASSLRASYEQYF
CDR3nt: TGTGCCAGCAGTTTACGGGCGTCCTACGAGCAGTACTTC
abundance: .
v_gene: TRBV28
d_gene: .
j_gene: TRBJ2-7

CDR3aa: CASSQSGVSGTNTGELFF
CDR3nt: TGTGCCAGCAGCCAATCGGGAGTTAGCGGGACGAACACCGGGGAGCTGTTTTTT
abundance: .
v_gene: TRBV4-2
d_gene: TRBD2
j_gene: TRBJ2-2

CDR3aa: CASSLWGSADEQFF
CDR3nt: TGTGCCAGCAGCTTGTGGGGGTCGGCGGATGAGCAGTTCTTC
abundance: .
v_gene: TRBV5-5
d_gene: .
j_gene: TRBJ2-1

CDR3aa: CASTLPTGTNSPLHF
CDR3nt: TGCGCCAGCACCCTTCCGACTGGTACAAATTCACCCCTCCACTTT
abundance: .
v_gene: TRBV10-2
d_gene: .
j_gene: TRBJ1-6

CDR3aa: CATSGATNEKLFF
CDR3nt: TGTGCCACCAGTGGGGCAACTAATGAAAAACTGTTTTTT
abundance: .
v_gene: TRBV6-1
d_gene: .
j_gene: TRBJ1-4

CDR3aa: CASSLVIGFYGYTF
CDR3nt: TGTGCCAGCAGTTTAGTAATCGGTTTCTATGGCTACACCTTC
abundance: .
v_gene: TRBV28
d_gene: .
j_gene: TRBJ1-2

CDR3aa: CASSLRPAGEQYF
CDR3nt: TGCGCCAGCAGCCTGCGACCCGCAGGAGAGCAGTACTTC
abundance: .
v_gene: TRBV5-1
d_gene: .
j_gene: TRBJ2-7

CDR3aa: CASSPFLGQGDEQYF
CDR3nt: TGTGCCAGCAGTCCCTTCTTGGGACAGGGCGACGAGCAGTACTTC
abundance: .
v_gene: TRBV25-1
d_gene: TRBD1
j_gene: TRBJ2-7

CDR3aa: CSVEETAQETQYF
CDR3nt: TGCAGCGTTGAGGAGACAGCTCAAGAGACCCAGTACTTC
abundance: .
v_gene: TRBV29-1
d_gene: .
j_gene: TRBJ2-5

CDR3aa: CASSLLGPTYGYTF
CDR3nt: TGTGCCAGCAGTTTATTAGGTCCCACCTATGGCTACACCTTC
abundance: .
v_gene: TRBV27
d_gene: .
j_gene: TRBJ1-2

CDR3aa: CASKFGTDTQYF
CDR3nt: TGCGCCTCAAAGTTCGGCACAGATACGCAGTATTTT
abundance: .
v_gene: TRBV5-1
d_gene: .
j_gene: TRBJ2-3

CDR3aa: CAITGGQRRADTQYF
CDR3nt: TGTGCCATCACCGGGGGCCAGCGACGGGCAGATACGCAGTATTTT
abundance: .
v_gene: TRBV10-3
d_gene: .
j_gene: TRBJ2-3

CDR3aa: CASSSHLIAGGPPYF
CDR3nt: TGTGCCAGCAGCTCTCATCTTATAGCGGGAGGGCCCCCGTACTTC
abundance: .
v_gene: TRBV11-2
d_gene: TRBD2
j_gene: TRBJ2-7

CDR3aa: CASSPQGGSYGYTF
CDR3nt: TGTGCCAGCAGTCCTCAGGGGGGGAGCTATGGCTACACCTTC
abundance: .
v_gene: TRBV28
d_gene: TRBD1
j_gene: TRBJ1-2

CDR3aa: CASSLDRATDTQYF
CDR3nt: TGTGCCAGCAGCTTAGACAGGGCCACAGATACGCAGTATTTT
abundance: .
v_gene: TRBV7-6
d_gene: .
j_gene: TRBJ2-3

CDR3aa: CASSLSPQETQYF
CDR3nt: TGCGCCAGCAGCTTGAGCCCTCAAGAGACCCAGTACTTC
abundance: once
v_gene: TRBV5-1
d_gene: .
j_gene: TRBJ2-5

CDR3aa: CASSQDPGGLNIQYF
CDR3nt: TGCGCCAGCAGCCAAGATCCAGGAGGGTTAAACATTCAGTACTTC
abundance: .
v_gene: TRBV4-1
d_gene: .
j_gene: TRBJ2-4

CDR3aa: CASSLDGTEETQYF
CDR3nt: TGTGCCAGCAGTTTGGACGGGACTGAAGAGACCCAGTACTTC
abundance: .
v_gene: TRBV6-6
d_gene: .
j_gene: TRBJ2-5

CDR3aa: CASSFGGKGHQPQHF
CDR3nt: TGTGCCAGCAGCTTTGGGGGAAAGGGGCATCAGCCCCAGCATTTT
abundance: .
v_gene: TRBV5-5
d_gene: .
j_gene: TRBJ1-5

CDR3aa: CASTTWTGSTDTQYF
CDR3nt: TGTGCCAGCACTACCTGGACAGGGAGCACAGATACGCAGTATTTT
abundance: once
v_gene: TRBV25-1
d_gene: TRBD1
j_gene: TRBJ2-3

CDR3aa: CASKRGGLTTGNIQYF
CDR3nt: TGTGCCAGCAAAAGAGGGGGACTTACAACGGGAAACATTCAGTACTTC
abundance: once
v_gene: TRBV2
d_gene: .
j_gene: TRBJ2-4

CDR3aa: CASRKRGRESEKLFF
CDR3nt: TGTGCCAGCAGGAAGAGGGGGCGGGAGAGTGAAAAACTGTTTTTT
abundance: .
v_gene: TRBV27
d_gene: TRBD1
j_gene: TRBJ1-4

CDR3aa: CASRRGDEQFF
CDR3nt: TGCGCCAGCCGCAGGGGGGATGAGCAGTTCTTC
abundance: .
v_gene: TRBV5-1
d_gene: .
j_gene: TRBJ2-1

CDR3aa: CASSLGHTEAFF
CDR3nt: TGTGCCAGCAGCTTAGGCCACACTGAAGCTTTCTTT
abundance: .
v_gene: TRBV11-2
d_gene: .
j_gene: TRBJ1-1

CDR3aa: CASSPNRGTEAFF
CDR3nt: TGTGCCAGCAGCCCTAATCGTGGCACTGAAGCTTTCTTT
abundance: .
v_gene: TRBV25-1
d_gene: .
j_gene: TRBJ1-1

CDR3aa: CAISEVPNTEAFF
CDR3nt: TGTGCCATCAGTGAAGTACCTAACACTGAAGCTTTCTTT
abundance: .
v_gene: TRBV10-3
d_gene: .
j_gene: TRBJ1-1

CDR3aa: CASSGFGSNYGYTF
CDR3nt: TGTGCCAGTAGTGGGTTTGGATCGAACTATGGCTACACCTTC
abundance: .
v_gene: TRBV19
d_gene: .
j_gene: TRBJ1-2

CDR3aa: CASSTFTGELFF
CDR3nt: TGTGCCAGCAGCACCTTCACCGGGGAGCTGTTTTTT
abundance: few
v_gene: TRBV7-9
d_gene: .
j_gene: TRBJ2-2

CDR3aa: CASSYSNHYYGYTF
CDR3nt: TGTGCCAGCAGTTACTCCAACCATTACTATGGCTACACCTTC
abundance: .
v_gene: TRBV6-5
d_gene: .
j_gene: TRBJ1-2

CDR3aa: CASSSLRPLGGYYEQYF
CDR3nt: TGTGCCAGCAGCTCATTAAGACCCTTGGGAGGGTACTACGAGCAGTACTTC
abundance: few
v_gene: TRBV7-9
d_gene: TRBD2
j_gene: TRBJ2-7

CDR3aa: CASSPGQAPGANVLTF
CDR3nt: TGTGCCAGCAGCCCTGGACAGGCCCCTGGGGCCAACGTCCTGACTTTC
abundance: .
v_gene: TRBV11-2
d_gene: TRBD1
j_gene: TRBJ2-6

CDR3aa: CASSFNGGTYNEQFF
CDR3nt: TGTGCCAGCAGCTTCAACGGCGGAACCTACAATGAGCAGTTCTTC
abundance: .
v_gene: TRBV7-9
d_gene: .
j_gene: TRBJ2-1

CDR3aa: CASSPGDYGYTF
CDR3nt: TGCGCCAGCTCGCCGGGGGACTATGGCTACACCTTC
abundance: .
v_gene: TRBV10-2
d_gene: .
j_gene: TRBJ1-2

CDR3aa: CASSNNPSGANVLTF
CDR3nt: TGTGCCAGCAGCAACAACCCCTCTGGGGCCAACGTCCTGACTTTC
abundance: .
v_gene: TRBV6-5
d_gene: .
j_gene: TRBJ2-6

CDR3aa: CSVDVAGADTQYF
CDR3nt: TGCAGCGTTGATGTGGCTGGGGCAGATACGCAGTATTTT
abundance: .
v_gene: TRBV29-1
d_gene: .
j_gene: TRBJ2-3

CDR3aa: CASSERGTPGNTIYF
CDR3nt: TGTGCCAGCAGTGAACGAGGGACCCCTGGAAACACCATATATTTT
abundance: .
v_gene: TRBV6-1
d_gene: .
j_gene: TRBJ1-3

CDR3aa: CATGSGNTIYF
CDR3nt: TGTGCCACAGGGTCTGGAAACACCATATATTTT
abundance: .
v_gene: TRBV6-5
d_gene: .
j_gene: TRBJ1-3

CDR3aa: CASSLVRGPEQFF
CDR3nt: TGTGCCAGCAGCTTAGTTCGGGGGCCTGAGCAGTTCTTC
abundance: .
v_gene: TRBV11-2
d_gene: .
j_gene: TRBJ2-1

CDR3aa: CASTQSGRSNTEAFF
CDR3nt: TGTGCCAGCACCCAGTCGGGTCGGTCTAACACTGAAGCTTTCTTT
abundance: .
v_gene: TRBV6-1
d_gene: .
j_gene: TRBJ1-1

CDR3aa: CSAREGYGYTF
CDR3nt: TGCAGTGCTAGAGAGGGTTATGGCTACACCTTC
abundance: .
v_gene: TRBV20-1
d_gene: .
j_gene: TRBJ1-2

CDR3aa: CASSLAGGRFSLSYNEQFF
CDR3nt: TGTGCCAGCAGCTTAGCGGGAGGGCGGTTTAGTCTCTCCTACAATGAGCAGTTCTTC
abundance: few
v_gene: TRBV11-2
d_gene: TRBD2
j_gene: TRBJ2-1

CDR3aa: CASSLAGAGGGFEQYF
CDR3nt: TGTGCCAGCAGCTTAGCGGGAGCAGGGGGCGGATTCGAGCAGTACTTC
abundance: .
v_gene: TRBV7-2
d_gene: TRBD1
j_gene: TRBJ2-7

CDR3aa: CASRRGGLDNEQFF
CDR3nt: TGTGCCAGCAGGCGGGGGGGTCTTGACAATGAGCAGTTCTTC
abundance: .
v_gene: TRBV6-6
d_gene: TRBD2
j_gene: TRBJ2-1

CDR3aa: CASSLDGRGWYNEQFF
CDR3nt: TGTGCCAGCAGCTTAGATGGGAGGGGATGGTATAATGAGCAGTTCTTC
abundance: .
v_gene: TRBV11-2
d_gene: TRBD2
j_gene: TRBJ2-1

CDR3aa: CASSPPGGGQPQHF
CDR3nt: TGTGCCAGCAGCCCCCCAGGGGGCGGACAGCCCCAGCATTTT
abundance: .
v_gene: TRBV27
d_gene: TRBD1
j_gene: TRBJ1-5

CDR3aa: CASTFSVGELFF
CDR3nt: TGTGCCAGCACCTTCTCAGTTGGGGAGCTGTTTTTT
abundance: .
v_gene: TRBV11-2
d_gene: .
j_gene: TRBJ2-2

CDR3aa: CASSARSAAFNEQFF
CDR3nt: TGTGCCAGCAGCGCCCGATCAGCGGCCTTCAATGAGCAGTTCTTC
abundance: .
v_gene: TRBV9
d_gene: .
j_gene: TRBJ2-1

CDR3aa: CASSLEGNADNSPLHF
CDR3nt: TGCGCCAGCAGCTTGGAGGGCAATGCAGATAATTCACCCCTCCACTTT
abundance: .
v_gene: TRBV5-1
d_gene: .
j_gene: TRBJ1-6

CDR3aa: CASTDPDGQETQYF
CDR3nt: TGCGCCAGCACGGACCCGGACGGCCAAGAGACCCAGTACTTC
abundance: .
v_gene: TRBV5-1
d_gene: .
j_gene: TRBJ2-5

CDR3aa: CASSQVILRQRTSGSGANVLTF
CDR3nt: TGCGCCAGCAGCCAAGTAATTCTGCGGCAGAGGACTAGCGGTTCTGGGGCCAACGTCCTGACTTTC
abundance: .
v_gene: TRBV4-3
d_gene: TRBD2
j_gene: TRBJ2-6

CDR3aa: CASSYGTEAYEQYF
CDR3nt: TGTGCCAGCAGTTACGGGACAGAGGCCTACGAGCAGTACTTC
abundance: once
v_gene: TRBV6-6
d_gene: TRBD1
j_gene: TRBJ2-7

CDR3aa: CAISQAVGGANVLTF
CDR3nt: TGTGCCATCAGCCAGGCAGTTGGTGGGGCCAACGTCCTGACTTTC
abundance: .
v_gene: TRBV10-3
d_gene: .
j_gene: TRBJ2-6